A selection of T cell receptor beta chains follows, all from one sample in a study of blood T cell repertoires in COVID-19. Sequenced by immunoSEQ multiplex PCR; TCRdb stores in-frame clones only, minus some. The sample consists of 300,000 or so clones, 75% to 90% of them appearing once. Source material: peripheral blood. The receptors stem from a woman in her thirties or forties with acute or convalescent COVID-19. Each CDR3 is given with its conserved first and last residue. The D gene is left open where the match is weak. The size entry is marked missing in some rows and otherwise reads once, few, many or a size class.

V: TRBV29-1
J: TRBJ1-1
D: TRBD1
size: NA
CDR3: CSDTGDHPEAFF
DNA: TGCAGCGATACAGGGGACCACCCTGAAGCTTTCTTT

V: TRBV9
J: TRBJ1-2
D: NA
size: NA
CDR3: CASSVVTGFGYTF
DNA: TGTGCCAGCAGCGTAGTAACAGGCTTTGGCTACACCTTC

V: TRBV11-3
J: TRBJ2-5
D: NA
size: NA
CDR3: CASSSGRGVQETQYF
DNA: TGTGCCAGCAGCTCCGGCAGGGGGGTTCAAGAGACCCAGTACTTC

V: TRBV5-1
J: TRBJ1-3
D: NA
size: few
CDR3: CASSFGQSSGNTIYF
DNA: TGCGCCAGCAGCTTTGGACAGAGCTCTGGAAACACCATATATTTT

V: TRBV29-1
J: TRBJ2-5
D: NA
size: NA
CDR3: CSVSQETQYF
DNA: TGCAGCGTCAGCCAAGAGACCCAGTACTTC

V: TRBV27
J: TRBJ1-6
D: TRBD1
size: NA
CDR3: CASSPGPTGAGSPLHF
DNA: TGTGCCAGCAGTCCAGGACCCACAGGGGCAGGTTCACCCCTCCACTTT

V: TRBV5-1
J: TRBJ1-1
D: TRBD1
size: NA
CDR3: CASSRDSPNTEAFF
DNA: TGCGCCAGCAGCCGGGACAGCCCGAACACTGAAGCTTTCTTT

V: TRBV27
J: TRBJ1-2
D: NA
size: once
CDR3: CASSLSSLGYTF
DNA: TGTGCCAGCAGTTTATCCTCACTTGGCTACACCTTC

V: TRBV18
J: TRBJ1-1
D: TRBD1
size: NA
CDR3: CASSTGVATEAFF
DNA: TGTGCCAGCTCAACAGGGGTAGCCACTGAAGCTTTCTTT

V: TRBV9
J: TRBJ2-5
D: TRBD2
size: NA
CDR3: CASSPSRLAGGRYQETQYF
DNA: TGTGCCAGCAGCCCATCTAGACTAGCGGGGGGGCGGTACCAAGAGACCCAGTACTTC

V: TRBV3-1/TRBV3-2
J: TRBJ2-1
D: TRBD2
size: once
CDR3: CASSLAGVAYNEQFF
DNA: TGTGCCAGCAGCCTAGCGGGGGTGGCCTACAATGAGCAGTTCTTC

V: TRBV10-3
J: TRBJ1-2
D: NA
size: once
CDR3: CAITGGENRNYGYTF
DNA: TGTGCCATCACGGGAGGGGAGAATAGAAACTATGGCTACACCTTC

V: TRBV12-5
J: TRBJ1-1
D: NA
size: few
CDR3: CASGWGGTEAFF
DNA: TGTGCTAGTGGTTGGGGGGGGACTGAAGCTTTCTTT

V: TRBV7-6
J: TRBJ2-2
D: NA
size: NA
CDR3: CASSLGTANTGELFF
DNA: TGTGCCAGCAGCTTAGGGACAGCGAACACCGGGGAGCTGTTTTTT

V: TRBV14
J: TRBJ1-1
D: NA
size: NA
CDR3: CASSLDRNTEAFF
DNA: TGTGCCAGCAGCTTGGACAGGAACACTGAAGCTTTCTTT

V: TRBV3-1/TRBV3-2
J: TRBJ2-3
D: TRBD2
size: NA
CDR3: CASSQLAEPTDTQYF
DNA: TGTGCCAGCAGCCAACTAGCGGAACCCACAGATACGCAGTATTTT

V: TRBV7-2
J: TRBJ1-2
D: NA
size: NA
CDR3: CASRRRGDSRNGYTF
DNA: TGTGCCAGCAGGAGAAGGGGTGACAGTCGGAATGGCTACACCTTC

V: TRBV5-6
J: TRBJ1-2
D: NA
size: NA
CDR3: CASSWGTGDYGYTF
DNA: TGTGCCAGCAGCTGGGGGACGGGGGACTATGGCTACACCTTC

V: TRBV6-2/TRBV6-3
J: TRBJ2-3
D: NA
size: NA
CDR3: CASSYSGSGADTQYF
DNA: TGTGCCAGCAGTTACTCAGGTAGCGGCGCAGATACGCAGTATTTT

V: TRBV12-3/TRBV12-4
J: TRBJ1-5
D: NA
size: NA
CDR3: CASSLTGFQPQHF
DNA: TGTGCCAGCAGTTTAACAGGGTTTCAGCCCCAGCATTTT

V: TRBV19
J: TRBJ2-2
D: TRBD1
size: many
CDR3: CASSIGRVLQGAVTGELFF
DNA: TGTGCCAGTAGTATAGGCCGGGTTCTCCAGGGGGCAGTGACCGGGGAGCTGTTTTTT

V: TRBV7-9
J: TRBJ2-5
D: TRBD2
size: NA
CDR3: CASSATSEETQYF
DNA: TGTGCCAGCAGCGCCACTAGCGAGGAGACCCAGTACTTC

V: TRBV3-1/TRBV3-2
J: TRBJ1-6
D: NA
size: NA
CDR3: CASSPQGRGSPLHF
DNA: TGTGCCAGCAGCCCGCAGGGCCGTGGTTCACCCCTCCACTTT

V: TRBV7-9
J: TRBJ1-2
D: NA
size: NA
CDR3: CASSLANRDGGYTF
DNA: TGTGCCAGCAGCTTAGCGAACAGGGATGGTGGCTACACCTTC

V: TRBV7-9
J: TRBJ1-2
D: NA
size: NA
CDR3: CASSYLGEPNYGYTF
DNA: TGTGCCAGCAGCTACCTAGGAGAGCCGAACTATGGCTACACCTTC

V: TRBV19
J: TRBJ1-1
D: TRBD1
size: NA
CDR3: CASSIQGAPTEAFF
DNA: TGTGCCAGTAGCATTCAGGGGGCCCCTACTGAAGCTTTCTTT

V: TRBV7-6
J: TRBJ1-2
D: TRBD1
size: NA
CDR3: CASSLYRQGRYGYTF
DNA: TGTGCCAGCAGCTTGTATCGACAGGGCCGCTATGGCTACACCTTC

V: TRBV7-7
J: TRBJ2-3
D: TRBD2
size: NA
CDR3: CASSLGQPPGHGGTDTQYF
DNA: TGTGCCAGCAGCTTAGGGCAACCCCCAGGACACGGGGGGACAGATACGCAGTATTTT

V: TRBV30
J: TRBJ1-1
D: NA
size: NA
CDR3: CAWSVLGPSAFF
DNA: TGTGCCTGGAGTGTACTGGGGCCCTCGGCTTTCTTT

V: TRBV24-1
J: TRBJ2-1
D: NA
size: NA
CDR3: CATGLYNEQFF
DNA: TGTGCCACCGGGCTCTACAATGAGCAGTTCTTC

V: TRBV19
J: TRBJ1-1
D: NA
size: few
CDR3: CASTQSRGATEAFF
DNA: TGTGCCAGTACCCAAAGCCGGGGGGCGACTGAAGCTTTCTTT

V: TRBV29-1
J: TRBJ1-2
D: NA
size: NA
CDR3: CSVEDRSEGYGYTF
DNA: TGCAGCGTTGAAGATCGGTCGGAGGGGTATGGCTACACCTTC

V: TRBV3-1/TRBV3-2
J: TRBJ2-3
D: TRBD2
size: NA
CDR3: CASSLTSGVADTQYF
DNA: TGTGCCAGCAGCCTGACTAGCGGGGTTGCGGATACGCAGTATTTT

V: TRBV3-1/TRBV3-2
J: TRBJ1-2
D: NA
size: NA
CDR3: CASSQDLAAGIWGYTF
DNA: TGTGCCAGCAGCCAAGATCTTGCGGCAGGGATTTGGGGCTACACCTTC

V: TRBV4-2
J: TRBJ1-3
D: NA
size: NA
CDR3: CASSQWGGDIGNTIYF
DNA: TGTGCCAGCAGCCAGTGGGGGGGGGACATAGGAAACACCATATATTTT

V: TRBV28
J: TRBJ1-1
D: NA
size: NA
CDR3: CASLAGREAFF
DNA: TGTGCCAGCTTGGCAGGGCGTGAAGCTTTCTTT

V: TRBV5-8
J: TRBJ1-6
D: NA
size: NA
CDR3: CASSLATGSSPLHF
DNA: TGTGCCAGCAGCTTGGCTACAGGGTCTTCACCCCTCCACTTT

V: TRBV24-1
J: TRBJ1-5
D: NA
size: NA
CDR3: CATIPMSSNQPQHF
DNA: TGTGCCACCATTCCAATGAGTAGCAATCAGCCCCAGCATTTT

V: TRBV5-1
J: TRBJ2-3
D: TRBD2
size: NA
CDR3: CASSFTSGGDTDTQYF
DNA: TGCGCCAGCAGCTTCACTAGCGGGGGAGATACAGATACGCAGTATTTT

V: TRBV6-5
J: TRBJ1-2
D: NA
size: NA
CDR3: CASSYRRGGDGYTF
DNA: TGTGCCAGCAGTTACCGTCGGGGGGGTGATGGCTACACCTTC

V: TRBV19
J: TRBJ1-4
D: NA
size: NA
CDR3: CASSLGSDEKLFF
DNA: TGTGCCAGTAGTCTGGGGAGTGATGAAAAACTGTTTTTT

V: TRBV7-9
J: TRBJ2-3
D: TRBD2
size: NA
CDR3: CASAGLASTDTQYF
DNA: TGTGCCAGCGCAGGACTAGCGAGCACAGATACGCAGTATTTT

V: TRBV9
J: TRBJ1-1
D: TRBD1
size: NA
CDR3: CASSSRDRGAFF
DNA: TGTGCCAGCAGCAGCCGGGACAGGGGAGCTTTCTTT

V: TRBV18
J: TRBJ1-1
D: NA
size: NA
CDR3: CASSPVSSRNTEAFF
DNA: TGTGCCAGCTCACCAGTATCAAGCCGGAACACTGAAGCTTTCTTT

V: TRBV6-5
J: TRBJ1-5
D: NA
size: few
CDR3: CASGQGPQHF
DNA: TGTGCCAGCGGACAAGGGCCCCAGCATTTT

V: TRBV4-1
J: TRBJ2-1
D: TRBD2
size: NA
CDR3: CASSQDLRTSGDNEQFF
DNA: TGCGCCAGCAGCCAAGATCTGAGAACTAGCGGGGATAATGAGCAGTTCTTC